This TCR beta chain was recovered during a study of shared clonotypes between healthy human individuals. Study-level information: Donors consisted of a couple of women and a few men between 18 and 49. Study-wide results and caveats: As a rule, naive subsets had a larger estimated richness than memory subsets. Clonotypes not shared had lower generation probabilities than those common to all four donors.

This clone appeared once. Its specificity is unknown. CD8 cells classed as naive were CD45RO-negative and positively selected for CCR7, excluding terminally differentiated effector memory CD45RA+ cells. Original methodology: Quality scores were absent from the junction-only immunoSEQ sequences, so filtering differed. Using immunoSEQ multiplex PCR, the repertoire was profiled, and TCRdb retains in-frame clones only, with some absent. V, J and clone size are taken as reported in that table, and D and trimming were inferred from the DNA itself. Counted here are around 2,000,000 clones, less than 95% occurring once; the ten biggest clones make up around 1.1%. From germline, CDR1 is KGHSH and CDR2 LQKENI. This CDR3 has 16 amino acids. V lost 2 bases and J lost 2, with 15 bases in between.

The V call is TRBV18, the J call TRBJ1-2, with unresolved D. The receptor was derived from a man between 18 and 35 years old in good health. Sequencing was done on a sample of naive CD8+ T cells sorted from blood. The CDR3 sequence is CASSPSWETVNYGYTF. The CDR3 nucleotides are TGTGCCAGCTCACCATCCTGGGAAACTGTAAACTATGGCTACACCTTC.